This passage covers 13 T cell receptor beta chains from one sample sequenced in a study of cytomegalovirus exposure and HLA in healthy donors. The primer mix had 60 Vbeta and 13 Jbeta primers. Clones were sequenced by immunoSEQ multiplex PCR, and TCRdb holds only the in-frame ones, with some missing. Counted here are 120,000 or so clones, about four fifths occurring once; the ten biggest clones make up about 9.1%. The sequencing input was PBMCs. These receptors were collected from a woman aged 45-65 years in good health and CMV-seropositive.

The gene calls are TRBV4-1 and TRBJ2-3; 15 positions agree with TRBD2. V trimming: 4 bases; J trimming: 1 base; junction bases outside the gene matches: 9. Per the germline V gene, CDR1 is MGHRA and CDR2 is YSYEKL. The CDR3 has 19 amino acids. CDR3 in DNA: TGCGCCAGCAGCCCCCAACCGGGACTAGCGGGGGGCGGCACAGATACGCAGTATTTT. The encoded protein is CASSPQPGLAGGGTDTQYF.

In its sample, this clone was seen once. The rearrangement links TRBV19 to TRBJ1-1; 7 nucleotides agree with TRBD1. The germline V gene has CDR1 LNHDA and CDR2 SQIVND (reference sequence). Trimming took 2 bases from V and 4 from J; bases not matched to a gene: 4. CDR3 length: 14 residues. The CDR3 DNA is TGTGCCAGTAGTATAACCCAGGGGGGCACTGAAGCTTTCTTT. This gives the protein CASSITQGGTEAFF.

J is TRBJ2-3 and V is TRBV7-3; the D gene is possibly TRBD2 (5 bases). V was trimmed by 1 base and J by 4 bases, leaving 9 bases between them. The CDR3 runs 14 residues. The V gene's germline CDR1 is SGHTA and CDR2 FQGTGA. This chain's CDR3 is CASSLSLAADTQYF. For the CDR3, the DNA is TGTGCCAGCAGCTTAAGCCTAGCCGCAGATACGCAGTATTTT.

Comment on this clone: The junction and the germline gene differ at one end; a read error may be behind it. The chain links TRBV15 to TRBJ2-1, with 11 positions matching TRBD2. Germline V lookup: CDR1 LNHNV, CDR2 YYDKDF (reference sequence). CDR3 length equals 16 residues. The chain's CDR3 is CATSRGGRLAGNIRVF. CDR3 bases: TGTGCCACCAGCAGAGGTGGGAGACTAGCGGGAAACATTAGGGTCTTC.

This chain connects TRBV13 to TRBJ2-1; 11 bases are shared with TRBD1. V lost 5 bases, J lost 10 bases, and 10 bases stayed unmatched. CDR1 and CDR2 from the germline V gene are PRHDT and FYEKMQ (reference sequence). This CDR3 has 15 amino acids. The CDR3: CASSLWTGGRPEQFF. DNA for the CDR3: TGTGCCAGCAGCCTCTGGACAGGGGGCAGACCGGAGCAGTTCTTC.

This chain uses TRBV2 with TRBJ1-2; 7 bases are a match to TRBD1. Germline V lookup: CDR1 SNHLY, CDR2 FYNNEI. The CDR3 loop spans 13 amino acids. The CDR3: CAKAGGPNYGYTF. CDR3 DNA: TGTGCGAAAGCAGGGGGACCTAACTATGGCTACACCTTC.

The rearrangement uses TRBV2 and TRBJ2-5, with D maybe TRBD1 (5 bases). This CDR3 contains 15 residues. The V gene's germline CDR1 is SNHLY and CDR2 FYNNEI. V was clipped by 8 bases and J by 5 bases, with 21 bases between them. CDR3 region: CASSLTQVPQETQYF. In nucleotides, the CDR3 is TGTGCCAGCTCCCTAACACAGGTACCCCAGGAGACCCAGTACTTC. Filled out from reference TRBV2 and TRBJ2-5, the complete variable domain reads EPEVTQTPSHQVTQMGQEVILRCVPISNHLYFYWYRQILGQKVEFLVSFYNNEISEKSEIFDDQFSVERPDGSNFTLKIRSTKLEDSAMYFCASSLTQVPQETQYFGPGTRLLVL.

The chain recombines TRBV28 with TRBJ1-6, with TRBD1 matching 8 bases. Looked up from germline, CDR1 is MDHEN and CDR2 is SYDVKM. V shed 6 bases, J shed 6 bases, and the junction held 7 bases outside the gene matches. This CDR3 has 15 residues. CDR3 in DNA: TGTGCCAGCAGGGGCTCAGGGGGCTCTAATTCACCCCTCCACTTT. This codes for CASRGSGGSNSPLHF. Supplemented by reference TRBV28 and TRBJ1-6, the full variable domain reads DVKVTQSSRYLVKRTGEKVFLECVQDMDHENMFWYRQDPGLGLRLIYFSYDVKMKEKGDIPEGYSVSREKKERFSLILESASTNQTSMYLCASRGSGGSNSPLHFGNGTRLTVT.

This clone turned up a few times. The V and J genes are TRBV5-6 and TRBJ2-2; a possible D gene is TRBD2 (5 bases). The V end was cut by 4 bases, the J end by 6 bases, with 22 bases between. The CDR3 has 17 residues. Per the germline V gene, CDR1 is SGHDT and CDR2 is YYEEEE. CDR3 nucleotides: TGTGCCAGCAGCCCTCAGGTCCCTTACGACTACTCCGGGGAGCTGTTTTTT. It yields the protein CASSPQVPYDYSGELFF.

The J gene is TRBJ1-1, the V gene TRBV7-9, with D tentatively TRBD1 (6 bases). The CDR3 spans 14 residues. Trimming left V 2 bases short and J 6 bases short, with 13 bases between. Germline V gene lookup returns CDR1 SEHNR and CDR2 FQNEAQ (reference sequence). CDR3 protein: CASSLSPTGPEAFF. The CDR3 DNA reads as TGTGCCAGCAGCTTATCCCCAACAGGGCCTGAAGCTTTCTTT.

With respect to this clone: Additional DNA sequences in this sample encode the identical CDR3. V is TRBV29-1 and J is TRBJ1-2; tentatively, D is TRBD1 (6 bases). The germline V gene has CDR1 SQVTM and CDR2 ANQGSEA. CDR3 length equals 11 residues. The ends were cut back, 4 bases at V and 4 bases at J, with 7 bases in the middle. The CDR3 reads CSVADSYGYTF. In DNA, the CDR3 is TGCAGCGTTGCGGACAGCTATGGCTACACCTTC.

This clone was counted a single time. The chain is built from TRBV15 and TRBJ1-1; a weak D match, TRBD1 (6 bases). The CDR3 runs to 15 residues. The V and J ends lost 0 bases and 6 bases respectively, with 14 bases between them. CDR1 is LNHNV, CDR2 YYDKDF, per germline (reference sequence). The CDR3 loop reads CATSRDGGGWSEAFF. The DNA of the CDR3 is TGTGCCACCAGCAGAGATGGGGGCGGATGGTCTGAAGCTTTCTTT. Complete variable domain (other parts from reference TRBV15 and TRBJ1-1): DAMVIQNPRYQVTQFGKPVTLSCSQTLNHNVMYWYQQKSSQAPKLLFHYYDKDFNNEADTPDNFQSRRPNTSFCFLDIRSPGLGDTAMYLCATSRDGGGWSEAFFGQGTRLTVV.

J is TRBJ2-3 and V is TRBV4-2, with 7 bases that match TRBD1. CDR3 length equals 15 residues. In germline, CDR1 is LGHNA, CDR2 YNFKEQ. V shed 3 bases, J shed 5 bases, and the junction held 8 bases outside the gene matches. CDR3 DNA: TGTGCCAGCAGCCATAGCGAGGGGGCGAGAGATACGCAGTATTTT. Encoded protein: CASSHSEGARDTQYF.